The following is a TCR beta chain sequence with its context. These data belong to a study of blood T cell repertoires in COVID-19. On the study more broadly: Acute and convalescent COVID-19 specimens originated in the United States, Italy and Spain. Sources were T cells, B-cell-depleted T cells, or PBMCs; the material itself was cDNA or gDNA.

The CDR3 covers 17 residues. Losses at the gene ends were 5 bases for V and 0 bases for J; bases not matched to a gene: 9. CDR1 SGHTA and CDR2 FQGNSA come from the germline V gene. Using immunoSEQ multiplex PCR, the repertoire was profiled, and TCRdb retains in-frame clones only, with some absent. The repertoire holds 200,000 to 250,000 clones, roughly 84% seen once, with 9.5% to 10% in the top ten. Material: peripheral blood. This receptor was identified in a man in his fifties with active or convalescent COVID-19. The rearrangement uses TRBV7-2 and TRBJ2-5; 10 bases map to TRBD1. This CDR3 reads CASSHGQGGAYQETQYF. CDR3 sequence (DNA): TGTGCCAGCAGCCACGGACAGGGGGGAGCGTACCAAGAGACCCAGTACTTC.